The 9 T cell receptor beta chains below all came from one sample that was sequenced in a study of blood T cells in healthy people across ages. Using a J-beta primer mix together with a sample-barcoded 5' primer, a second PCR was run for roughly 7 to 11 cycles. A single record per CDR3 protein comes from TCRdb applying MiXCR to the 5' RACE reads. The sample lists 850,000 to 1,000,000 distinct CDR3 sequences; about 53% were seen once. The sample comprised blood. The source of these receptors is a woman in her sixties or seventies in good health.

This clonotype has more than one count but fewer than ten. This rearrangement joins TRBV29-1 to TRBJ1-2, with 7 bases identical to TRBD1. J lost 4 bases, V lost 5 bases, and 16 bases had no gene match. The CDR3 is 16 amino acids. Germline V gene lookup returns CDR1 SQVTM and CDR2 ANQGSEA. CDR3 coding DNA: TGCAGCGTTCCGTCGAGACAGGGTGGAGGGAGCTATGGCTACACCTTC. Translating it yields CSVPSRQGGGSYGYTF.

This chain joins TRBV25-1 and TRBJ1-6, with D perhaps matching TRBD1 (6 bases). CDR3 length: 17 amino acids. Germline V gene sequence: CDR1 MGHDK, CDR2 SYGVNS. V was trimmed by 3 bases and J by 6 bases, leaving 18 bases between them. CDR3 residues: CASSDLVTGAVNSPLHF. The CDR3 DNA follows: TGTGCCAGCAGTGATCTAGTCACGGGGGCGGTTAATTCACCCCTCCACTTT.

The chain combines TRBV28 with TRBJ2-1; 8 nucleotides align to TRBD2. Germline V gene lookup returns CDR1 MDHEN and CDR2 SYDVKM. Germline trimming cut 5 bases from V and 0 bases from J; bases unmatched to any gene: 15. This CDR3 has 19 residues. CDR3 DNA: TGTGCCAGCAGTACCTGGGGACAACTAGCGGACTTCTCCTACAATGAGCAGTTCTTC. It yields the protein CASSTWGQLADFSYNEQFF.

In DNA form, the CDR3 reads TGCAGTGCTCCAGGGCTTCCTGGGGCCAACGTCCTGACTTTC. Encoded protein: CSAPGLPGANVLTF. The J gene is TRBJ2-6, the V gene TRBV20-1; tentatively, D is TRBD1 (5 bases). This CDR3 is 14 amino acids long. Germline assignment: CDR1 DFQATT and CDR2 SNEGSKA (reference sequence). V was clipped by 5 bases and J by 2 bases, with 10 bases between them.

In its sample, this clonotype was seen a few times. J is TRBJ2-3 and V is TRBV10-3; no clear D. The CDR3 loop spans 14 amino acids. CDR1 and CDR2 (germline): ENHRY, SYGVKD. With 3 bases removed from V and 1 base from J, the gap between germline ends came to 8 bases. CDR3 coding DNA: TGTGCCATCAGTGAATTTCAGGGCACAGATACGCAGTATTTT. It translates to CAISEFQGTDTQYF.

The chain couples TRBV6-1 to TRBJ2-7; D possibly corresponds to TRBD1 (5 bases). V was trimmed by 0 bases and J by 9 bases, leaving 18 bases between them. CDR1 MNHNS and CDR2 SASEGT come from the germline V gene. The CDR3 length is 15 residues. Written as DNA, the CDR3 is TGTGCCAGCAGTGAAGCTGGACGGATGGCCAGGGTGCAGTACTTC. Amino acids: CASSEAGRMARVQYF.

This chain uses TRBV7-2 with TRBJ1-4, with unresolved D. Germline V lookup: CDR1 SGHTA, CDR2 FQGNSA. V was cut by 4 bases and J by 4 bases, with 10 bases left in between. This CDR3 is built from 14 residues. Here the CDR3 DNA reads TGTGCCAGCAGCTCGAGTGGACTTAATGAAAAACTGTTTTTT. Encoded protein: CASSSSGLNEKLFF.

The CDR3 DNA is TGTGCCACCACCGGTGGAGGGTCCTACAATGAGCAGTTCTTC. The encoded protein is CATTGGGSYNEQFF. The chain links TRBV7-6 to TRBJ2-1; D is possibly TRBD2 (6 bases). V shed 10 bases and J shed 1 base, with 14 bases lying between them. Germline CDR1 SGHVS, CDR2 FNYEAQ. CDR3 size: 14 residues.

The chain carries TRBV25-1 and TRBJ1-2, with D perhaps matching TRBD1 (5 bases). V lost 5 bases and J 4 bases, leaving 14 bases between the germline ends. The CDR3 consists of 14 residues. Per the germline V gene, CDR1 is MGHDK and CDR2 is SYGVNS. This CDR3 reads CASSPRGVPYGYTF. As DNA, the CDR3 is TGTGCCAGCAGTCCACGGGGGGTCCCCTATGGCTACACCTTC.